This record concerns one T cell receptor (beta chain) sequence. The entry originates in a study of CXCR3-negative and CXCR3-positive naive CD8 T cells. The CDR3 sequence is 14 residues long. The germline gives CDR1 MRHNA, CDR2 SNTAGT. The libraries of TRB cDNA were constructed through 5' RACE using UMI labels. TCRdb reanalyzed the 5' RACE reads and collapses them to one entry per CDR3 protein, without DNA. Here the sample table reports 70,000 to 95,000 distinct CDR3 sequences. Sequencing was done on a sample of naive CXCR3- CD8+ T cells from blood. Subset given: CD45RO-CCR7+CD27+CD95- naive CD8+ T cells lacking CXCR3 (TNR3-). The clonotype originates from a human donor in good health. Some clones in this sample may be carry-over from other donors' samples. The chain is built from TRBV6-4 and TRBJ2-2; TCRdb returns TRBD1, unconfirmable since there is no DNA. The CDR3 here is CASSDSTGAGELFF.